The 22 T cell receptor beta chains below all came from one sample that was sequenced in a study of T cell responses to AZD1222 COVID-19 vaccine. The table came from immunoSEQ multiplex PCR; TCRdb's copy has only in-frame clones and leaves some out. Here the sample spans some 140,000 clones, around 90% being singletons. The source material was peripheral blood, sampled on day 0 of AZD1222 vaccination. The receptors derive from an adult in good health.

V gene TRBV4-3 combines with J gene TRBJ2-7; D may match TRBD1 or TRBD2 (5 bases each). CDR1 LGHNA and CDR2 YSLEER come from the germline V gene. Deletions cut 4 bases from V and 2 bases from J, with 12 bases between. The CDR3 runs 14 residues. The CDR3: CASSPARGTYEQYF. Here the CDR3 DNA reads TGCGCCAGCAGCCCCGCGAGGGGTACCTACGAGCAGTACTTC.

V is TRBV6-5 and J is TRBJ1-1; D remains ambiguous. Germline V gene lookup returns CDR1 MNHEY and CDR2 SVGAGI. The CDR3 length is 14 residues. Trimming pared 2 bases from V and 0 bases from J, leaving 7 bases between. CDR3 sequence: CASSYLGMNTEAFF. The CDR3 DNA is TGTGCCAGCAGTTACCTGGGCATGAACACTGAAGCTTTCTTT.

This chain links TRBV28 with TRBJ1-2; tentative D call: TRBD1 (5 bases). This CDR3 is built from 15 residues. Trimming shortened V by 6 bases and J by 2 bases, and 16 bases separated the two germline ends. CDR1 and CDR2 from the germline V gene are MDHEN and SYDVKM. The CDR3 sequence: CASRGTLRANYGYTF. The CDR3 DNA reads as TGTGCCAGCAGGGGGACCTTACGGGCCAACTATGGCTACACCTTC.

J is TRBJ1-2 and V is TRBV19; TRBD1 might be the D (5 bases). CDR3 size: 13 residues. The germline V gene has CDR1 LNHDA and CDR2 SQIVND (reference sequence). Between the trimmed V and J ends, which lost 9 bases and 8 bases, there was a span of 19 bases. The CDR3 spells CASDSRGAGGYTF. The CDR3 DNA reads TGTGCCAGCGACTCTAGGGGCGCGGGGGGCTACACCTTC.

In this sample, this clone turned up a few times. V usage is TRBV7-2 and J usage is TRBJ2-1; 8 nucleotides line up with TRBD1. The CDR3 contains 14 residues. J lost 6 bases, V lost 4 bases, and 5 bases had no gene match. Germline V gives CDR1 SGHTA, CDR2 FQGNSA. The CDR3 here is CASSSGQAGNEQFF. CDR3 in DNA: TGTGCCAGCAGCTCGGGACAGGCAGGCAATGAGCAGTTCTTC.

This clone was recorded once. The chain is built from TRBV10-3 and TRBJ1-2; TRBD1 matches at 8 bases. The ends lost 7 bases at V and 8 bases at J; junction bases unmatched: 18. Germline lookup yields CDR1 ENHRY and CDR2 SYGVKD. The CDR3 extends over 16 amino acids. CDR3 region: CAIKQDREGEERGYTF. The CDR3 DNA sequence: TGTGCCATCAAACAGGACAGGGAAGGGGAAGAGCGGGGCTACACCTTC.

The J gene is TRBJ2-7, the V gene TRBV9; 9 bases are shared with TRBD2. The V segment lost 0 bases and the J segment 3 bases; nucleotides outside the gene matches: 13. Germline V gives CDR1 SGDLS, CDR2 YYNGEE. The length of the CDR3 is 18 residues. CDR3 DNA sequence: TGTGCCAGCAGCGTAGGGGGAACTTTGGCTAGCGGGGACTACGAGCAGTACTTC. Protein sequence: CASSVGGTLASGDYEQYF.

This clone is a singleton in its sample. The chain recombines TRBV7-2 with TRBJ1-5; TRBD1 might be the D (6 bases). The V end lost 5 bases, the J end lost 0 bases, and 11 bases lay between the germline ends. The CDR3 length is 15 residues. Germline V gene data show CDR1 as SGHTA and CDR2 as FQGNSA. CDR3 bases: TGTGCCAGCAGCGCCACACAGGGTAGCAATCAGCCCCAGCATTTT. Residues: CASSATQGSNQPQHF.

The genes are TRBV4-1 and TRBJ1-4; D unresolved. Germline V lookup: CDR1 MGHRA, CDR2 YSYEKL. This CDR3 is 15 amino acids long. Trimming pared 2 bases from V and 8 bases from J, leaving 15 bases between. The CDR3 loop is CASSQTGALSEKLFF. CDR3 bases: TGCGCCAGCAGCCAAACCGGAGCCTTGTCGGAAAAACTGTTTTTT.

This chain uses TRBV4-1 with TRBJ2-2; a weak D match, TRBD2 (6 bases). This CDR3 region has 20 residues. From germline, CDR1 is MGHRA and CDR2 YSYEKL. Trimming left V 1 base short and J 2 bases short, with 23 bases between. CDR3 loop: CASSQVLPGTPADNTGELFF. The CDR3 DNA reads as TGCGCCAGCAGCCAAGTTCTCCCCGGGACTCCCGCCGATAACACCGGGGAGCTGTTTTTT.

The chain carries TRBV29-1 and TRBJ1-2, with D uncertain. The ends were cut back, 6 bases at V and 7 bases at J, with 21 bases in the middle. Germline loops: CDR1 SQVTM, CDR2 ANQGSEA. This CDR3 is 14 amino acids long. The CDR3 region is CSVYSGGPPRGYTF. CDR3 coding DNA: TGCAGCGTCTATAGTGGAGGGCCGCCGCGTGGCTACACCTTC.

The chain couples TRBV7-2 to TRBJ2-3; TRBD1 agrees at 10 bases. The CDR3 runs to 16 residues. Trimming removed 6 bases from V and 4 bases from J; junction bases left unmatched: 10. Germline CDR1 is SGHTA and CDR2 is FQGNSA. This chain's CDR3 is CASRFTGGTGADTQYF. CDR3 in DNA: TGTGCCAGCAGGTTTACGGGGGGGACAGGGGCAGATACGCAGTATTTT.

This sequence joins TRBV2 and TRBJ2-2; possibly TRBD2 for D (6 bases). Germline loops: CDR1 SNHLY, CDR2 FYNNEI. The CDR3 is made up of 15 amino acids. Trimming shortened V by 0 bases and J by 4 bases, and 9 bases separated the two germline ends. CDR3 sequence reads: CASSEARGPTGELFF. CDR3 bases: TGTGCCAGCAGTGAAGCGCGGGGACCCACCGGGGAGCTGTTTTTT.

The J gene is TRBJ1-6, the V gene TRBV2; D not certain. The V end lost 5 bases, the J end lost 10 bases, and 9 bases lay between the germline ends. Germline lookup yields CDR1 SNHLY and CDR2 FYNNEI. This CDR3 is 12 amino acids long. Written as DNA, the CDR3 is TGTGCCAGCAGTCAACCCAACTCACCCCTCCACTTT. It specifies CASSQPNSPLHF.

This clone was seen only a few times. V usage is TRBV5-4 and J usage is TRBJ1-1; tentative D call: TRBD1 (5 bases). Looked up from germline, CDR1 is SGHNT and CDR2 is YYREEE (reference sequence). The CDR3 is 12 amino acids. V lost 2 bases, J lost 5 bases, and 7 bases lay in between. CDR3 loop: CASSFGGTEAFF. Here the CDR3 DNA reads TGTGCCAGCAGCTTCGGGGGTACTGAAGCTTTCTTT. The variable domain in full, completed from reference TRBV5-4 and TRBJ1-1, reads ETGVTQSPTHLIKTRGQQVTLRCSSQSGHNTVSWYQQALGQGPQFIFQYYREEENGRGNFPPRFSGLQFPNYSSELNVNALELDDSALYLCASSFGGTEAFFGQGTRLTVV.

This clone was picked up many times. The CDR3 sequence is CASSSPDRYNEQFF. The CDR3 nucleotides are TGTGCCAGCAGCTCGCCCGACAGGTACAATGAGCAGTTCTTC. This chain uses TRBV5-8 with TRBJ2-1, with a weak D call TRBD1 (6 bases). The CDR3 extends over 14 amino acids. Trimming removed 3 bases from V and 4 bases from J, with 11 bases in between. Germline assignment: CDR1 SGHTS and CDR2 YDEGEE.

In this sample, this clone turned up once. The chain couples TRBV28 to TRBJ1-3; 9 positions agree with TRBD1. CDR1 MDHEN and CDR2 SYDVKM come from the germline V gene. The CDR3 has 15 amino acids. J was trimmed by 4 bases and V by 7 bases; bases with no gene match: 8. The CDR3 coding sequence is TGTGCCAGCACCCGGGACAGGGAATCAGGAAACACCATATATTTT. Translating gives CASTRDRESGNTIYF.

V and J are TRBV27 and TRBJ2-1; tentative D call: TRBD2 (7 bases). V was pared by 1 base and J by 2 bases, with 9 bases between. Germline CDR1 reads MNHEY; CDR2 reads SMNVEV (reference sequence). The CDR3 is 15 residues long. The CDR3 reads CASSLLGGPYNEQFF. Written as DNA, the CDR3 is TGTGCCAGCAGTTTATTGGGGGGGCCCTACAATGAGCAGTTCTTC.

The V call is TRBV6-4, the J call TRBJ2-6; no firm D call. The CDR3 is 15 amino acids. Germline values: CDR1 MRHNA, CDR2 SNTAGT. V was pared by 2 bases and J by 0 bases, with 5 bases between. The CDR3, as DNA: TGTGCCAGCAGTGACGGAAGCTCTGGGGCCAACGTCCTGACTTTC. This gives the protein CASSDGSSGANVLTF.

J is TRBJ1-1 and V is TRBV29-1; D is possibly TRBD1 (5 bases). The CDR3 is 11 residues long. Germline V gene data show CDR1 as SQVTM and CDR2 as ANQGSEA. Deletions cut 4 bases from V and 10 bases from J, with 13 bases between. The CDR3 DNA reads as TGCAGCGTTGGATCCCTAGGGACAGCTTTCTTT. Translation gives CSVGSLGTAFF.

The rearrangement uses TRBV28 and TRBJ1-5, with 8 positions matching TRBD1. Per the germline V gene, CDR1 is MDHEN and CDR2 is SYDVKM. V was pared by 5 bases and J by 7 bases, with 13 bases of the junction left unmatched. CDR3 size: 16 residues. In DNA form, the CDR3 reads TGTGCCAGCAGTCCCCTTGGGGGGACAGGTAGCCAGCCCCAGCATTTT. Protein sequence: CASSPLGGTGSQPQHF.

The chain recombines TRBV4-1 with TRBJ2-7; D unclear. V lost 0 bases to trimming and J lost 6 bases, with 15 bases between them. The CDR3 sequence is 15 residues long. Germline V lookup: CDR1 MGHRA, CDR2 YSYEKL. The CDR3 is CASSQELRQVIEQYF. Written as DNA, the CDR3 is TGCGCCAGCAGCCAAGAATTACGGCAGGTGATCGAGCAGTACTTC.